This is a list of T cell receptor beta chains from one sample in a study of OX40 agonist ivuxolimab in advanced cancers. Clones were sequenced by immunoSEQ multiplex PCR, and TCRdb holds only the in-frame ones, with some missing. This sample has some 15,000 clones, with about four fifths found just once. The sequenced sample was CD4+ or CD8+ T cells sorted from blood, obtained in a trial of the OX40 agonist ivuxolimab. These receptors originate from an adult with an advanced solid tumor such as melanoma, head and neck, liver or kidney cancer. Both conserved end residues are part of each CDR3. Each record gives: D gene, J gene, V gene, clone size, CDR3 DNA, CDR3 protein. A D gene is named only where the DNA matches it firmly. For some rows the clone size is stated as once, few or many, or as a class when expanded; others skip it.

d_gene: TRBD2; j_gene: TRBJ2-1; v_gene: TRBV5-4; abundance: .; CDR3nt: TGTGCCAGCAGCTTGGCTAGCGGGAGGGCCAATGAGCAGTTCTTC; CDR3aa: CASSLASGRANEQFF
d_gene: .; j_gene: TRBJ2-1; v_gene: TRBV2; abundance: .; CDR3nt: TGTGCCAGCACCTCCCTGCTTGGCGACAGCTCCTACAATGAGCAGTTCTTC; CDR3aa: CASTSLLGDSSYNEQFF
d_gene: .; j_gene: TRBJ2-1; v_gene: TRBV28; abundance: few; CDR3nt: TGTGCCAGCAGTTCCCGGGGTGCGTACAATGAGCAGTTCTTC; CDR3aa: CASSSRGAYNEQFF
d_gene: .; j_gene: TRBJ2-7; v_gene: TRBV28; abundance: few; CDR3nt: TGTGCCAGCCGAGGTGAAACCTACGAGCAGTACTTC; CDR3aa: CASRGETYEQYF
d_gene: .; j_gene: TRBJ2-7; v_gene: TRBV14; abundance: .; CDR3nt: TGTGCCAGCAGCCGTCGGGGACTTCGAGTCTCCTACGAGCAGTACTTC; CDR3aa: CASSRRGLRVSYEQYF
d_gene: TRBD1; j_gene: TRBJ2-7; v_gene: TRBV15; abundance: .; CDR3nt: TGTGCCACCAGCGACCGGACAGGGGCCTACGAGCAGTACTTC; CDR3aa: CATSDRTGAYEQYF
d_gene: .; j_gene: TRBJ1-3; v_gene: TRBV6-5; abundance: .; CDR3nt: TGTGCCAGCAGTACAACAGGGTTTGTCACCATATATTTT; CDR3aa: CASSTTGFVTIYF
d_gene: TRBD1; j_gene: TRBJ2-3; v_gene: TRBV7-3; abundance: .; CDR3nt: TGTGCCAGCAGCGCCCGGGACAGGGGGTTGGATACGCAGTATTTT; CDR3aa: CASSARDRGLDTQYF
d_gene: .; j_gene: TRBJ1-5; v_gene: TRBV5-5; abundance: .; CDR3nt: TGTGCCAGCAGCTTGCCGGGGGCTAATCAGCCCCAGCATTTT; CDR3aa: CASSLPGANQPQHF
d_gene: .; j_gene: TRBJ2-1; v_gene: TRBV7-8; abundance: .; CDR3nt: TGTGCCAGCACCATCGGGGTGGCGGGATCCTACAATGAGCAGTTCTTC; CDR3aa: CASTIGVAGSYNEQFF
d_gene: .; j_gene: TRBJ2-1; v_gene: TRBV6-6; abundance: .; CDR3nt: TGTGCCAGCAGCTGGGGTCGGACCTACAATGAGCAGTTCTTC; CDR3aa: CASSWGRTYNEQFF
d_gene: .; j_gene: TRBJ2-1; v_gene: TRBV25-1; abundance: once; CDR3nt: TGTGCCAGCAGTGTGCAAGCCCATGAGCAGTTCTTC; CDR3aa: CASSVQAHEQFF
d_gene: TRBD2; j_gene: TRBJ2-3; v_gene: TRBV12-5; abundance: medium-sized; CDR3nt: TGTGCTAGCCTCACGGTAGCGGGGGTCTGCGATACGCAGTATTTT; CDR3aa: CASLTVAGVCDTQYF
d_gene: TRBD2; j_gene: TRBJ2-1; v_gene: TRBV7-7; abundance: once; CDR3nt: TGTGCTAGCAGCTTAGGGGCTGGAGGACTAGCGGGCTTTAATGAGCAGTTCTTC; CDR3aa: CASSLGAGGLAGFNEQFF
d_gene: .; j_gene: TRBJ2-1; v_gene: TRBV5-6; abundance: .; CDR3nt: TGTGCCAGCAGTTGGGGATTCCCCAATGAGCAGTTCTTC; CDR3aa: CASSWGFPNEQFF
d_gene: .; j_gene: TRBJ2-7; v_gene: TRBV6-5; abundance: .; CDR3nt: TGTGCCAGCAGTTCAGGGGTGGGCTACGAGCAGTACTTC; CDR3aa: CASSSGVGYEQYF
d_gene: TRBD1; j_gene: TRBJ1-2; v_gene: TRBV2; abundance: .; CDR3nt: TGTGCCAGCCGACAGGGGGACTATGGCTACACCTTC; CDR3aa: CASRQGDYGYTF
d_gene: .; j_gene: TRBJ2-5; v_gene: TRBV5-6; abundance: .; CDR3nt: TGTGCCAGCAGCTTTGGGAGTCCAACTATAGAGACCCAGTACTTC; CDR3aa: CASSFGSPTIETQYF
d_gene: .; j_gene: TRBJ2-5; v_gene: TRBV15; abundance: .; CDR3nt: TGTGCCACCAGCAGAGATAGGGCGGAGACCCAGTACTTC; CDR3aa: CATSRDRAETQYF
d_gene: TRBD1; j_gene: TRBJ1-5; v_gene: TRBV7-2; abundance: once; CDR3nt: TGTGCCAGCAGCCCCCGACAGGGGGCGATCATCAGTCCCCAGCATTTT; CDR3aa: CASSPRQGAIISPQHF
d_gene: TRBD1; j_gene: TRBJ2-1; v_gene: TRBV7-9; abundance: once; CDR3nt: TGTGCCAGCAGCCGCAGGGACAGGGCAGACAATGAGCAGTTCTTC; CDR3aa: CASSRRDRADNEQFF
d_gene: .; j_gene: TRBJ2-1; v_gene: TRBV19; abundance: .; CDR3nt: TGTGCCAGTAGTATAGGTACAACCTACAATGAGCAGTTCTTC; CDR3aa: CASSIGTTYNEQFF
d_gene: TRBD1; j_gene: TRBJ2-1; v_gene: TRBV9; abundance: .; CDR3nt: TGTGCCAGCAGCGCGGGACAGGGAGCCTACAATGAGCAGTTCTTC; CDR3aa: CASSAGQGAYNEQFF
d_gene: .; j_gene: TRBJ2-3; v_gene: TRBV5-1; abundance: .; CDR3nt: TGCGCCAGCAGCTTGCGGAGTGGTGCAGATACGCAGTATTTT; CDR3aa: CASSLRSGADTQYF
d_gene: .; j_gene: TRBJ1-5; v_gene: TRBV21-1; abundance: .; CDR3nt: TGTGCCAGTCCGAGATTGTGGGTGTATCAGCCCCAGCATTTT; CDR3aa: CASPRLWVYQPQHF
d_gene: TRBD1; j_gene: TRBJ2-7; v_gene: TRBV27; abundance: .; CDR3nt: TGTGCCAGCAGTCCGACATGGACAGGGGGCGAGCAGTACTTC; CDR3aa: CASSPTWTGGEQYF
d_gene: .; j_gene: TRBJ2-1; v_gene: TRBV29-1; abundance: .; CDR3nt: TGCAGCGTTGAAACCGCCGGAATTGTGGATGAGCAGTTCTTC; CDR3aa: CSVETAGIVDEQFF
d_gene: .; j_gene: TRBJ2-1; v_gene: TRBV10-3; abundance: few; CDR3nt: TGTGCCATCAGTGAGACCCCGACAACTCATAATGAGCAGTTCTTC; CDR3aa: CAISETPTTHNEQFF
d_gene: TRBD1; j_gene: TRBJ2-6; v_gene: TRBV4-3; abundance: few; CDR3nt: TGCGCCAGCAGCCAATGGGGCGGGACAGGGTTCAGCTCTGGGGCCAACGTCCTGACTTTC; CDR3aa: CASSQWGGTGFSSGANVLTF
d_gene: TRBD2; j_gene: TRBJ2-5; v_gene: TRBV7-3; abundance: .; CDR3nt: TGTGCCAGCAGCTTAGGGACTAGCGGGAGGAAAGAGACCCAGTACTTC; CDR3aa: CASSLGTSGRKETQYF
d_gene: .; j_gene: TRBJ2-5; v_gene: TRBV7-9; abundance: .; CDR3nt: TGTGCCAGCAGCTTAGGACAACAAGAGGCCCAGTACTTC; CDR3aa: CASSLGQQEAQYF
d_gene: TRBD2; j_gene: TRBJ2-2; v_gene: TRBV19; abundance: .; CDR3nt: TGTGCCAGTAGGGAGCGGGAGTTTAGCACCGGGGAGCTGTTTTTT; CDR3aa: CASREREFSTGELFF
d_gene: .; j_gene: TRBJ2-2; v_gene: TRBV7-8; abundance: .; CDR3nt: TGTGCCAGCAGCATCCGACAGGACACCGGGGAGCTGTTTTTT; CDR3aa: CASSIRQDTGELFF
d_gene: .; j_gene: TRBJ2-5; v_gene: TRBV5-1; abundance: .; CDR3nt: TGCGCCAGCAGCCGCATTCGAGGGGGAGGGCAAGAGACCCAGTACTTC; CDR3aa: CASSRIRGGGQETQYF
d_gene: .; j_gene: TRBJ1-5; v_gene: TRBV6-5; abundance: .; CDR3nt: TGTGCCAGCAGTGAAGACAGCCATCAGCCCCAGCATTTT; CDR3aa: CASSEDSHQPQHF
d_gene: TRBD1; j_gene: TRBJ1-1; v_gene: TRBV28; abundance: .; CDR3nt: TGTGCCAGCAGTTGGGACAGGGAGGCCACTGAAGCTTTCTTT; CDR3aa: CASSWDREATEAFF
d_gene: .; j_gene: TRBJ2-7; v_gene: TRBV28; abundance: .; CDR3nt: TGTGCCAGCAGTTTAGGTGATTCCTACGAGCAGTACTTC; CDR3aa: CASSLGDSYEQYF
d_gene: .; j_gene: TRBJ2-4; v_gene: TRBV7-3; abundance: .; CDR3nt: TGTGCCCCACCAACCAAAAACATTCAGTACTTC; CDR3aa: CAPPTKNIQYF
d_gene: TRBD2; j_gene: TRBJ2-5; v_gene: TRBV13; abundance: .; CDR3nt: TGTGCCAGCAGCACTCAGGACGGGCTAGCGGGAGGGCCGGTGGAGACCCAGTACTTC; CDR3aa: CASSTQDGLAGGPVETQYF
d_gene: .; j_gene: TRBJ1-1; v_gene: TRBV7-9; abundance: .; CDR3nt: TGTGCCAGCAGCCGAGGGGTGAACACTGAAGCTTTCTTT; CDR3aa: CASSRGVNTEAFF
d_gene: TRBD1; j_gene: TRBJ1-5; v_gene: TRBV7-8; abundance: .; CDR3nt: TGTGCCAGCAGCTCGACAGGGGTCGGCAATCAGCCCCAGCATTTT; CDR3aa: CASSSTGVGNQPQHF
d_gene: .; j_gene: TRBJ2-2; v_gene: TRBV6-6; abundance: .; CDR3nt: TGTGCCAGCAGTTACTCAGGGACGAACACCGGGGAGCTGTTTTTT; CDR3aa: CASSYSGTNTGELFF
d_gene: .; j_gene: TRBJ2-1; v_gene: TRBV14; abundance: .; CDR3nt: TGTGCCAGCAGCCAAGTTGGTAGCGCCTACAATGAGCAGTTCTTC; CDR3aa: CASSQVGSAYNEQFF